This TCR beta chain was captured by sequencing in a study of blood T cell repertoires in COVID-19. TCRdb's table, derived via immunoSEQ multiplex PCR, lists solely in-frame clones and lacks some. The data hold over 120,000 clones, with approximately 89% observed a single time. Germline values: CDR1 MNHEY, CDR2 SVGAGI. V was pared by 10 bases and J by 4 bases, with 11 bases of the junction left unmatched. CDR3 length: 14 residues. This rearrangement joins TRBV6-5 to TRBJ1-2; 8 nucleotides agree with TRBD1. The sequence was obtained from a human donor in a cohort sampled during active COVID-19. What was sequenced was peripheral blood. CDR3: CATKPDRGIYGYTF. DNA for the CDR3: TGTGCCACCAAGCCAGACAGGGGTATCTATGGCTACACCTTC.